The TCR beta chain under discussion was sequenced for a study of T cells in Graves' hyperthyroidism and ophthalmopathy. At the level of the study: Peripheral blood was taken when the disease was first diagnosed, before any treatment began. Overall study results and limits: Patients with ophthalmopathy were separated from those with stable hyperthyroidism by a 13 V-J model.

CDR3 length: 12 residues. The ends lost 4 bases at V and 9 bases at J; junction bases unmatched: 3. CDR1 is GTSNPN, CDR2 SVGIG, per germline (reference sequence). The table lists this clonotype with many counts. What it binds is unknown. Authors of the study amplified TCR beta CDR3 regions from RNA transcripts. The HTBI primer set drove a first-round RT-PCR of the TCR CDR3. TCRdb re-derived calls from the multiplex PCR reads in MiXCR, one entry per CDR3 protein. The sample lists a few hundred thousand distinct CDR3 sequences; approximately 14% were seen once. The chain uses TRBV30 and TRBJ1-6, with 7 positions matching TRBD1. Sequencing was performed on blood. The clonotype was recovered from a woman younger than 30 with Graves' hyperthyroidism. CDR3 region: CAWTRDSSPLHF. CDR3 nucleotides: TGTGCCTGGACCCGGGACAGTTCACCCCTCCACTTT.